This T cell receptor beta chain was identified in a study of siplizumab effects on memory and regulatory T cells. The germline CDR1 and CDR2 sequences are SGHAT and FQDESV (reference sequence). Trimming removed 6 bases from V and 0 bases from J, with 10 bases in between. This CDR3 region has 14 residues. This table comes from immunoSEQ multiplex PCR, and its TCRdb copy is limited to in-frame clones, with some not included. The data contain about 100,000 clones, about 94% of them seen just once; the ten biggest clones take up 1% to 1.5%. Study-level findings and limits: Mappable alloreactive CD4+ clones were on average around 69% Treg-derived with siplizumab, 25% to 30% in controls.

Concerning this clone: The antigen is undetermined.

Source material: non-Treg CD4+ T cells sorted from blood. J is TRBJ2-3 and V is TRBV11-1; D is perhaps TRBD1 or TRBD2 (5 bases each). This sequence originates from a human donor in good health. The DNA of the CDR3 is TGTGCCAGCAGACCGGGACGGAGCACAGATACGCAGTATTTT. It specifies CASRPGRSTDTQYF.